The rows below give T cell receptor beta chains drawn from one sample of a study of cytomegalovirus exposure and HLA in healthy donors. Profiling relied on immunoSEQ multiplex PCR, and the TCRdb table lists in-frame clones only, not all of them. The data hold 190,000 or so clones, with around 80% observed a single time. The material sequenced was PBMCs. All receptors derive from a woman under 40 in good health and CMV-seropositive. CDR3s include the opening cysteine and the closing phenylalanine or tryptophan. Fields, in order: CDR3 DNA, CDR3 protein, clone size, V gene, D gene, J gene. A D gene is named only where the DNA matches it firmly. The size field is filled for only some rows; it gives once, few, many or a size class.

CDR3nt: TGTGCCAGTAGTATAAGGGGTACCGGGGCCAACGTCCTGACTTTC
CDR3aa: CASSIRGTGANVLTF
abundance: NA
v_gene: TRBV19
d_gene: NA
j_gene: TRBJ2-6

CDR3nt: TGCGCCAGCACCCCCGGGGATATTCCCACAGATACGCAGTATTTT
CDR3aa: CASTPGDIPTDTQYF
abundance: few
v_gene: TRBV5-1
d_gene: NA
j_gene: TRBJ2-3

CDR3nt: TGCGCCAGCAGTGAGTCTGCGGGATTCAACGAGCAGTACTTC
CDR3aa: CASSESAGFNEQYF
abundance: NA
v_gene: TRBV10-2
d_gene: NA
j_gene: TRBJ2-7

CDR3nt: TGCAGTGTCTTAGGAGACACTGAAGCTTTCTTT
CDR3aa: CSVLGDTEAFF
abundance: few
v_gene: TRBV20-1
d_gene: NA
j_gene: TRBJ1-1

CDR3nt: TGCGCCAGCAGCTTAGCCAGATGGACAGCCGGGACAGGACAAGAGACCCAGTACTTC
CDR3aa: CASSLARWTAGTGQETQYF
abundance: few
v_gene: TRBV5-1
d_gene: TRBD1
j_gene: TRBJ2-5

CDR3nt: TGTGCCAGCGGGAGGACAGGGAACTCTGGAAACACCATATATTTT
CDR3aa: CASGRTGNSGNTIYF
abundance: NA
v_gene: TRBV28
d_gene: TRBD1
j_gene: TRBJ1-3

CDR3nt: TGTGCCAGTAGTGTACCGGGACTCCACACTGAAGCTTTCTTT
CDR3aa: CASSVPGLHTEAFF
abundance: NA
v_gene: TRBV19
d_gene: NA
j_gene: TRBJ1-1

CDR3nt: TGTGCCAGCTCACCCCAGGGAGGCGGGACTAGCGGCTACGAGCAGTACTTC
CDR3aa: CASSPQGGGTSGYEQYF
abundance: NA
v_gene: TRBV18
d_gene: TRBD2
j_gene: TRBJ2-7

CDR3nt: TGCGCCAGCAGCTTGGAGGCAGGGGTCGGCTACACCTTC
CDR3aa: CASSLEAGVGYTF
abundance: many
v_gene: TRBV5-1
d_gene: NA
j_gene: TRBJ1-2

CDR3nt: TGTGCCAGCAGCTCTACCGGGACAGAAGCCTACGAGCAGTACTTC
CDR3aa: CASSSTGTEAYEQYF
abundance: once
v_gene: TRBV7-2
d_gene: TRBD1
j_gene: TRBJ2-7

CDR3nt: TGTGCCAGCAGTTACATGGCAGGGTTGACAGATACGCAGTATTTT
CDR3aa: CASSYMAGLTDTQYF
abundance: NA
v_gene: TRBV6-6
d_gene: NA
j_gene: TRBJ2-3